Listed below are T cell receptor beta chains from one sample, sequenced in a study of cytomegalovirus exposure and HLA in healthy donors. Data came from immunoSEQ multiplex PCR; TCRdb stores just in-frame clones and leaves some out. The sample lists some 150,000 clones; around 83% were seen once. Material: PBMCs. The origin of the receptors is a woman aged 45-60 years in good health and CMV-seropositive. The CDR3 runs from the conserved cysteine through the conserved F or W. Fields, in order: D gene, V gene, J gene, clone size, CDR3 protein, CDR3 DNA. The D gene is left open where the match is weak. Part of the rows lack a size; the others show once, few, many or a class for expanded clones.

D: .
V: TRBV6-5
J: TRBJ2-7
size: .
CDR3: CASKETGGYSYEQYF
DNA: TGTGCCAGCAAAGAGACAGGCGGATACTCCTACGAGCAGTACTTC

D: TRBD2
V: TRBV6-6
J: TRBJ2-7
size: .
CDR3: CASSYLGLAGEAEQYF
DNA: TGTGCCAGCAGTTACCTTGGACTAGCGGGAGAAGCCGAGCAGTACTTC

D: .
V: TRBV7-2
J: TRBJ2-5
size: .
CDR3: CASSFRFTQKTQYF
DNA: TGTGCCAGCAGCTTCAGGTTTACTCAAAAGACCCAGTACTTC

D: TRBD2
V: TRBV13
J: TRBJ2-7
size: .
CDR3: CASSPSGRGDYEQYF
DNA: TGTGCCAGCAGCCCTTCAGGCCGGGGGGACTACGAGCAGTACTTC

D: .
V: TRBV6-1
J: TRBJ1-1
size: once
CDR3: CASSDLPVRGTEAFF
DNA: TGTGCCAGCAGTGATCTTCCTGTACGGGGAACTGAAGCTTTCTTT

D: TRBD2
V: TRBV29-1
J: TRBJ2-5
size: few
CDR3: CSVLSGGTGETQYF
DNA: TGCAGCGTTCTTAGCGGGGGTACCGGGGAGACCCAGTACTTC

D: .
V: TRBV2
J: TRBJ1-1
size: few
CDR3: CASGRDFTEAFF
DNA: TGTGCCAGCGGGAGGGATTTCACTGAAGCTTTCTTT

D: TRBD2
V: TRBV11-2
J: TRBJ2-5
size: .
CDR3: CASSERLADQETQYF
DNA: TGTGCCAGCAGCGAACGACTAGCGGATCAAGAGACCCAGTACTTC

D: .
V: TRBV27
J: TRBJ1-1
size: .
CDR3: CAAVGGVQAFF
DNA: TGTGCCGCGGTGGGGGGGGTTCAAGCTTTCTTT

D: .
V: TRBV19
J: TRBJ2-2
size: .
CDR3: CASTLGRWEDYTNTGELFF
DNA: TGTGCCAGCACTTTGGGGAGGTGGGAGGACTACACGAACACCGGGGAGCTGTTTTTT

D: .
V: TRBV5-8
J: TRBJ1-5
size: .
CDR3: CASSRDFNQPQHF
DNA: TGTGCCAGCAGCAGGGACTTCAATCAGCCCCAGCATTTT

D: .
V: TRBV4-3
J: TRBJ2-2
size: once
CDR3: CASSPLWGGSGNTGELFF
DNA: TGCGCCAGCAGCCCCTTATGGGGGGGCTCAGGGAACACCGGGGAGCTGTTTTTT

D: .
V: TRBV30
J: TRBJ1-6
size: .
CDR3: CAWSVLRAGDSPLHF
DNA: TGTGCCTGGAGTGTACTAAGAGCAGGGGATTCACCCCTCCACTTT

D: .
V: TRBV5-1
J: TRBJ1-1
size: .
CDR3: CASSLVSNTEAFF
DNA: TGCGCCAGCAGCTTGGTGTCTAACACTGAAGCTTTCTTT